This T cell receptor beta chain was profiled in a study of T cells in localized non-small cell lung cancer. Study outcomes and limitations: Maximal T cell clonality occurred in uninvolved adjacent lung, with tumor ranking below it. Density of T cells in blood, when higher, went with longer overall survival. Turning up in adjacent lung were a median around 60 of the top 100 tumor clones.

V lost 5 bases, J lost 6 bases, and 13 bases lay in between. The germline V gene has CDR1 SGHAT and CDR2 FQNNGV. The CDR3 contains 14 residues. The table lists this clone with a count of one. Antigen: not known. The data were produced by immunoSEQ multiplex PCR, yet TCRdb's version contains in-frame clones alone and is incomplete. The table shows about 82,000 clones, with over 70% occurring only once. The rearrangement links TRBV11-2 to TRBJ2-2; no definite D call. The specimen comprised PBMCs, sampled before any cancer treatment. The source of this sequence is a man between 40 and 70 years old with stage II squamous cell lung carcinoma. The CDR3 here is CASSRSTFSGELFF. CDR3 DNA sequence: TGTGCCAGCAGCCGATCAACATTTTCCGGGGAGCTGTTTTTT.